This entry lists 23 T cell receptor beta chains sequenced from one sample in a study of tumor-infiltrating lymphocytes in primary liver carcinoma. Germline DNA was also extracted, and blood RNA derived from unsorted whole blood. Production of TCR beta cDNA used roughly 0.55 ug total RNA together with a constant-region primer. Employing slightly modified ARM-PCR, three nested multiplex PCR rounds were run, and these gave rise to the TCR beta libraries. For around 9 cycles apiece, the opening two PCR rounds ran with TRBV1-TRBV30 forward primers and a C-beta reverse primer. TCRdb called the multiplex PCR reads again in MiXCR, with one record for every CDR3 protein. The repertoire has approximately 330,000 distinct CDR3 sequences, less than 70% of them found once; the top ten carry approximately 5.9%. Sequencing was carried out using peripheral blood. The receptors derive from a man aged 40-49 years with primary liver carcinoma and hepatitis B virus infection.

Worth noting for this clonotype: This sequence may be a read error, since a much larger clone differs from it by one base. The chain links TRBV12-3 or TRBV12-4 to TRBJ2-3, with D uncertain. This CDR3 has 11 amino acids. Trimming took 9 bases from V and 5 from J, leaving 9 bases between them. The CDR3 region has the DNA TGTGCCAGTAGAGCCATAGATACGCAGTATTTT. This codes for CASRAIDTQYF.

This clonotype was recorded at least ten times. The chain combines TRBV12-3 or TRBV12-4 with TRBJ1-1; D is ambiguous. The V gene lost 0 bases and the J gene lost 1 base, with 9 bases spanning the gap. The CDR3 spans 15 residues. The CDR3 DNA reads as TGTGCCAGCAGTTTAGCCGTTGGTGGGAACACTGAAGCTTTCTTT. Its translation is CASSLAVGGNTEAFF.

The V gene is TRBV19, the J gene TRBJ1-5; D is perhaps TRBD1 (5 bases). V was trimmed by 10 bases and J by 2 bases, leaving 12 bases between them. The CDR3 is 13 residues long. Germline CDR1 is LNHDA and CDR2 is SQIVND (reference sequence). The CDR3 region is CAISEGGNQPQHF. In DNA, the CDR3 is TGTGCCATCTCTGAAGGGGGCAATCAGCCCCAGCATTTT. Full variable domain (remainder filled in from reference TRBV19 and TRBJ1-5): DGGITQSPKYLFRKEGQNVTLSCEQNLNHDAMYWYRQDPGQGLRLIYYSQIVNDFQKGDIAEGYSVSREKKESFPLTVTSAQKNPTAFYLCAISEGGNQPQHFGDGTRLSIL.

Comments on this clonotype: Compared with germline, one end of the junction differs, possibly owing to a read error. The chain couples TRBV11-2 to TRBJ1-1, with TRBD1 identical over 7 bases. The CDR3 has 15 amino acids. CDR1 is SGHAT, CDR2 FQNNGV, per germline. CDR3 loop: CVSSSRTGLNSEAFF. In nucleotides, the CDR3 is TGTGTCAGCAGCTCCCGGACAGGATTGAACAGTGAAGCTTTCTTT.

The chain uses TRBV6-5 and TRBJ2-7; TRBD1 aligns across 9 bases. Germline loops: CDR1 MNHEY, CDR2 SVGAGI. The J segment lost 8 bases and the V segment lost 0 bases, leaving 17 bases of the junction unmatched. The CDR3 is 18 residues long. The CDR3 DNA follows: TGTGCCAGCAGTTACTCGGTGGGAGGGACAGGGAGTTTGTACAAGCAGTACTTC. This codes for CASSYSVGGTGSLYKQYF.

A remark on this clonotype: A much larger clone differs from this one at a single base, so this may be a read error. Here the CDR3 DNA reads TGTGACAGCAGTTACTCGAGGCATGAAGAGACCCAGTACTTC. Translating gives CDSSYSRHEETQYF. This rearrangement joins TRBV6-6 to TRBJ2-5; D is unclear. CDR3 size: 14 residues. Germline V lookup: CDR1 MNHNY, CDR2 SVGAGI (reference sequence).

With regard to this clonotype: This clone may be a read error of a much larger clone one base away. V is TRBV10-3 and J is TRBJ1-2; 7 bases align to TRBD1. Germline lookup yields CDR1 ENHRY and CDR2 SYGVKD. There are 13 residues in the CDR3. The CDR3 is CVTARDSNYGYTF. CDR3 bases: TGTGTCACTGCGAGGGACAGCAACTATGGCTACACCTTC.

The chain is built from TRBV5-4 and TRBJ2-5; either TRBD1 or TRBD2 may fit D (6 bases each). CDR3 length: 16 residues. Germline assignment: CDR1 SGHNT and CDR2 YYREEE (reference sequence). The ends were cut back, 3 bases at V and 4 bases at J, with 19 bases in the middle. The CDR3 bases are TGTGCCAGCAGCTGTGGAACCGGATCGGGGGCAGAGACCCAGTACTTC. Amino acids: CASSCGTGSGAETQYF.

At least ten counts were recorded for this clonotype. The chain has TRBV10-3 and TRBJ2-4; 8 nucleotides line up with TRBD1. CDR3 length: 13 amino acids. J gave up 5 bases and V 10 bases, and 7 bases lay outside the gene matches. From germline, CDR1 is ENHRY and CDR2 SYGVKD. The DNA of the CDR3 is TGTGCCACAAGACAGGGGCAACAAAACATTCAGTACTTC. As protein: CATRQGQQNIQYF.

On this clonotype itself: One base away lies a much larger clone, so this may be a sequencing read error. The CDR3 DNA sequence: TGTGCCAGCACCCACCCACGGACTAGCGGGAGTGTGACTAAGCAGTATTTT. It translates to CASTHPRTSGSVTKQYF. The chain has TRBV12-3 or TRBV12-4 and TRBJ2-3; 13 bases map to TRBD2. V trimming: 7 bases; J trimming: 11 bases; junction bases outside the gene matches: 18. The CDR3 is 17 residues long.

To note about this clonotype: A much larger clone differs from this one at a single base, so this may be a read error. The J gene is TRBJ2-7, the V gene TRBV6-1; the D is unclear. This CDR3 is built from 16 residues. The germline V gene encodes CDR1 MNHNS and CDR2 SASEGT. CDR3 region: CASSEAAHQSSHEQYF. For the CDR3, the DNA is TGTGCCAGCAGTGAAGCAGCACACCAGAGCTCCCACGAGCAGTACTTC.

The V call is TRBV13, the J call TRBJ1-1; D not certain. CDR3 length equals 12 residues. Trimming shortened V by 1 base and J by 5 bases, and 5 bases separated the two germline ends. Germline V gene data show CDR1 as PRHDT and CDR2 as FYEKMQ (reference sequence). CDR3 region: CASSLAVTEAFF. The CDR3 DNA follows: TGTGCCAGCAGCTTAGCAGTGACTGAAGCTTTCTTT.

CDR3 DNA: TGCAGTGCTAGAGATCTGGCAGCCGGGAACGAGCAGTACTTC. Translation gives CSARDLAAGNEQYF. The chain carries TRBV20-1 and TRBJ2-7; possibly TRBD2 for D (5 bases). V lost 0 bases, J lost 5 bases, and 14 bases lay in between. The CDR3 is 14 amino acids. CDR1 is DFQATT and CDR2 is SNEGSKA in the germline V gene (reference sequence).

This clonotype came up a few times. This chain links TRBV5-1 with TRBJ1-4; the D is unclear. The CDR3 runs to 16 residues. Germline V gives CDR1 SGHRS, CDR2 YFSETQ. The V gene lost 1 base and the J gene lost 0 bases, with 10 bases spanning the gap. The CDR3 DNA reads TGCGCCAGCAGCTTGAGTGGCCGAACAACTAATGAAAAACTGTTTTTT. This gives the protein CASSLSGRTTNEKLFF.

The table lists this clonotype with a few counts. V is TRBV6-2 or TRBV6-3 and J is TRBJ2-4; tentative D call: TRBD2 (6 bases). The CDR3 spans 18 residues. With 5 bases removed from V and 1 base from J, the gap between germline ends came to 21 bases. Germline lookup yields CDR1 MNHEY and CDR2 SVGEGT. The CDR3 loop reads CASSPSLRRALAKNIQYF. CDR3 nucleotides: TGTGCCAGCAGTCCCTCTTTGCGGAGGGCACTTGCCAAAAACATTCAGTACTTC.

The J gene is TRBJ2-1, the V gene TRBV6-1; 11 bases fit TRBD2. The J segment lost 13 bases and the V segment lost 7 bases, leaving 18 bases of the junction unmatched. The CDR3 is 16 amino acids. Germline lookup yields CDR1 MNHNS and CDR2 SASEGT. The CDR3 region is CASILETTSGSRGQFF. The CDR3 bases are TGTGCCAGCATCCTGGAGACTACTAGCGGGAGTAGAGGACAGTTCTTC.

The rearrangement links TRBV6-6 to TRBJ1-1; weak D call: TRBD1 (6 bases). CDR1 is MNHNY and CDR2 is SVGAGI in the germline V gene (reference sequence). The CDR3 spans 14 residues. CDR3 nucleotides: TGTATCAGCAACCAACAGGGTGCGAACACTGAAGCTTTCTTT. Translated, it gives CISNQQGANTEAFF.

The chain combines TRBV5-6 with TRBJ1-6; 10 bases match TRBD1. This CDR3 is built from 14 residues. In germline, CDR1 is SGHDT, CDR2 YYEEEE. V lost 9 bases, J lost 8 bases, and 8 bases stayed unmatched. The CDR3 nucleotides are TGTGCCAACAGGCCGACAGGGGGCTATTCACCCCTCCACTTT. Its translation is CANRPTGGYSPLHF.

This clonotype appeared many times. The gene calls are TRBV4-2 and TRBJ2-7; TRBD1 aligns across 10 bases. CDR3 size: 19 residues. Germline V gene lookup returns CDR1 LGHNA and CDR2 YNFKEQ. V lost 0 bases to trimming and J lost 0 bases; unmatched junction nucleotides: 11. CDR3 coding DNA: TGTGCCAGCAGCCAAGATAGATTTCTCCGACAGGGGGCCTCCTACGAGCAGTACTTC. Its translation is CASSQDRFLRQGASYEQYF.

This clonotype was seen a handful of times. The rearrangement joins TRBV28 to TRBJ2-7, with no clear D. CDR3 length: 17 residues. Deletions cut 2 bases from V and 4 bases from J, with 21 bases between. Germline CDR1 is MDHEN and CDR2 is SYDVKM. For the CDR3, the DNA is TGTGCCAGCAGTTTACCGTGGCCAAACGGACCGATATACGAGCAGTACTTC. This encodes CASSLPWPNGPIYEQYF.

This chain links TRBV2 with TRBJ2-5; 7 positions agree with TRBD1. Germline V gene lookup returns CDR1 SNHLY and CDR2 FYNNEI. The CDR3 has 15 amino acids. V was clipped by 5 bases and J by 5 bases; unmatched bases: 11. CDR3: CASSKGDSLRETQYF. The CDR3 DNA reads as TGTGCCAGCAGTAAGGGGGACAGCCTTCGGGAGACCCAGTACTTC.

Remarks on this clonotype: This may be a read error: a much more frequent sequence differs by one nucleotide. The chain has TRBV6-2 or TRBV6-3 and TRBJ1-5, with D hard to call. V dropped 6 bases and J dropped 6 bases, with 12 bases sitting between them. This CDR3 region has 13 residues. Germline V gives CDR1 MNHEY, CDR2 SVGEGT. The CDR3 DNA follows: TGTGCCAGCAGGACATGGCAGAGTCAGCCCCAGCATTTT. Protein sequence: CASRTWQSQPQHF.

J is TRBJ2-7 and V is TRBV6-5, with a possible D match to TRBD2 (5 bases). Germline lookup yields CDR1 MNHEY and CDR2 SVGAGI. The CDR3 length is 18 residues. Trimming took 4 bases from V and 7 from J, leaving 29 bases between them. In DNA form, the CDR3 reads TGTGCCAGCAGTTCCTCCCTCACTCTAGTGGGAGACTCGGGGGAGCAGTACTTC. This gives the protein CASSSSLTLVGDSGEQYF.